This is a list of T cell receptor beta chains from one sample in a study of cytomegalovirus exposure and HLA in healthy donors. TCRdb keeps only in-frame clones here, not all; method: immunoSEQ multiplex PCR. In the table there are more than 90,000 clones, roughly 70% of which are singletons. The sample comprised PBMCs. These receptors were obtained from a man aged 30-40 years in good health and CMV-seropositive. CDR3s include the opening cysteine and the closing phenylalanine or tryptophan. D genes are given only for firm matches. Only some rows state a clone size, as once, few, many or a class for expanded clones.

TRBD1 | TRBJ2-3 | TRBV6-5 | - | TGTGCCAGCAGTTCCGGGACAGGGCGGTATCGGTATTTT | CASSSGTGRYRYF
- | TRBJ1-4 | TRBV30 | few | TGTGCCTGGAGTCAGGGTGACAATGAAAAACTGTTTTTT | CAWSQGDNEKLFF
- | TRBJ1-2 | TRBV7-8 | - | TGTGCCAGCAGCTTTAGAACAGCGGGAGATGGCTACACCTTC | CASSFRTAGDGYTF
TRBD1 | TRBJ2-5 | TRBV18 | - | TGTGCCAGCTCACCAATAGGACAGGGGGCTAAATTAGGAGAGACCCAGTACTTC | CASSPIGQGAKLGETQYF
TRBD2 | TRBJ2-1 | TRBV9 | - | TGTGCCAGCAGCGTAGACGGGGGGGGGTACAATGAGCAGTTCTTC | CASSVDGGGYNEQFF
TRBD1 | TRBJ2-3 | TRBV4-1 | - | TGCGCCAGCAGCCAAGGCCTAAACCCGGGACAGGGCACAGATACGCAGTATTTT | CASSQGLNPGQGTDTQYF
- | TRBJ1-1 | TRBV18 | - | TGTGCCAGCTCACCTCAGGGTAATATGAACACTGAAGCTTTCTTT | CASSPQGNMNTEAFF
TRBD1 | TRBJ2-7 | TRBV5-1 | - | TGCGCCAGCAGCAGATGGGACAGCGCCTACGAGCAGTACTTC | CASSRWDSAYEQYF
TRBD2 | TRBJ2-4 | TRBV10-1 | - | TGCGCCAGCAGTGCCTCGGGGGGGTCCGGAGCCAAAAACATTCAGTACTTC | CASSASGGSGAKNIQYF
TRBD2 | TRBJ2-1 | TRBV7-3 | - | TGTGCCAGCAGTTCCGGGACTAGCGACAATGAGCAGTTCTTC | CASSSGTSDNEQFF
- | TRBJ1-2 | TRBV2 | - | TGTGCCAGCAGTCAGTCGGGAGGGCGGGTGCATGGCTACACCTTC | CASSQSGGRVHGYTF
TRBD1 | TRBJ2-1 | TRBV6-4 | few | TGTGCCAGCAGTGTCACACAGGGGTCCAATGAGCAGTTCTTC | CASSVTQGSNEQFF
TRBD1 | TRBJ1-5 | TRBV6-1 | - | TGTGCCAGCAGTGCGATTCCCGGGACAGGGGTGCAGCCCCAGCATTTT | CASSAIPGTGVQPQHF
- | TRBJ2-2 | TRBV28 | - | TGTGCCACCGGTAACCCCGATGGCGGGGAGCTGTTTTTT | CATGNPDGGELFF
- | TRBJ2-5 | TRBV6-6 | once | TGTGCCAGCAGCCCTGTACAGGGTACAGAGACCCAGTACTTC | CASSPVQGTETQYF
- | TRBJ2-2 | TRBV27 | - | TGTGCCAGCAGTCCGCGGACAGCCAAGAACACCGGGGAGCTGTTTTTT | CASSPRTAKNTGELFF
- | TRBJ1-1 | TRBV12-5 | - | TGTGCTAGTGGTTTGGTACAGAATAGGCCGGATACGAACACTGAAGCTTTCTTT | CASGLVQNRPDTNTEAFF
TRBD1 | TRBJ1-3 | TRBV27 | - | TGTGCCAGTCGAAGAACAGGGGGCGGATCTGGAAACACCATATATTTT | CASRRTGGGSGNTIYF
- | TRBJ1-2 | TRBV9 | - | TGTGCCAGCAGCGTCCGGTCCCGCTATGGCTACACCTTC | CASSVRSRYGYTF
TRBD1 | TRBJ2-1 | TRBV10-2 | - | TGCGCCAGCAGTGACGGGACAGCTTCCCCCTACAATGAGCAGTTCTTC | CASSDGTASPYNEQFF
TRBD1 | TRBJ1-2 | TRBV14 | few | TGTGCCAGCAGCCAAGATCGGGGGACAGGAACCAACTATGGCTACACCTTC | CASSQDRGTGTNYGYTF
TRBD2 | TRBJ2-5 | TRBV4-1 | - | TGCGCCAGCAGCCACCCTTTAGTCCCCGGACTAGCGGGAGCACAAGCCCAGTACTTC | CASSHPLVPGLAGAQAQYF
TRBD2 | TRBJ2-3 | TRBV4-3 | - | TGCGCCAGCAGCAAAACCCCCGGACTAGCGGGAGTACTAAGGAGCACAGATACGCAGTATTTT | CASSKTPGLAGVLRSTDTQYF
TRBD1 | TRBJ2-7 | TRBV11-2 | - | TGTGCCAGCACCCCCACAGGGGCCTCCGAGCAGTACTTC | CASTPTGASEQYF
- | TRBJ2-1 | TRBV6-4 | - | TGTGCCAGCAGCCGCACAGGAGAAAGCTCCTACAATGAGCAGTTCTTC | CASSRTGESSYNEQFF
- | TRBJ1-2 | TRBV27 | - | TGTGCCAGCAGGACGACAGCTAACTATGGCTACACCTTC | CASRTTANYGYTF
- | TRBJ1-3 | TRBV4-1 | - | TGCGCCAGCAGCCCGCAGCGTTCTATGAACACCCCTGGAAACACCATATATTTT | CASSPQRSMNTPGNTIYF
- | TRBJ2-5 | TRBV5-4 | - | TGTGCCAGCAGCTTCATGAGCACCCAAGAGACCCAGTACTTC | CASSFMSTQETQYF
TRBD1 | TRBJ1-1 | TRBV19 | few | TGTGCCAGTACCCCTTCCTCGGGACAGGGAAACACTGAAGCTTTCTTT | CASTPSSGQGNTEAFF
TRBD1 | TRBJ1-2 | TRBV9 | - | TGTGCCAGCAGCGTTTCTCCGTTGACAGGGAACTATGGCTACACCTTC | CASSVSPLTGNYGYTF
- | TRBJ1-1 | TRBV5-4 | - | TGTGCCAGCAGCTTGAACAGGGAAAACGTGGCTTTCTTT | CASSLNRENVAFF
TRBD1 | TRBJ1-1 | TRBV29-1 | - | TGCAGCGGCGACTACAGGGGGTCCAACACTGAAGCTTTCTTT | CSGDYRGSNTEAFF
TRBD1 | TRBJ2-6 | TRBV9 | - | TGTGCCAGCAGCCTCCCGGGGGCAGGGGGCGCCCCCCCTGGGGCCAACGTCCTGACTTTC | CASSLPGAGGAPPGANVLTF
- | TRBJ1-5 | TRBV7-8 | - | TGTGCCAGCAGCTTAGCCGCCCGGGGGGCAGGTAACAGCAATCAGCCCCAGCATTTT | CASSLAARGAGNSNQPQHF
- | TRBJ2-7 | TRBV7-6 | - | TGTGCCAGCAGCTTAGCGGGGAGCCTTGAGCAGTACTTC | CASSLAGSLEQYF
- | TRBJ1-1 | TRBV9 | - | TGTGCCAGCACCCGCTACGGGGGTTTGGTGAACACTGAAGCTTTCTTT | CASTRYGGLVNTEAFF
- | TRBJ2-5 | TRBV18 | - | TGTGCCAGCTCACCTCGAACCAGGGGAGAGACCCAGTACTTC | CASSPRTRGETQYF
- | TRBJ2-7 | TRBV11-2 | once | TGTGCCAGCAGCTTAGATAACGCGCGCGAGCAGTACTTC | CASSLDNAREQYF
TRBD2 | TRBJ2-5 | TRBV9 | - | TGTGCCAGCAGCCGCCGGGGGGGACCCCAAGAGACCCAGTACTTC | CASSRRGGPQETQYF
TRBD1 | TRBJ1-3 | TRBV28 | - | TGTGCCAGCAGTCTTTTAGGGGGCCGACGCTCTGGAAACACCATATATTTT | CASSLLGGRRSGNTIYF
- | TRBJ2-1 | TRBV5-1 | - | TGCGCCAGCAGCCCCCAGGGTGGATCCTACAATGAGCAGTTCTTC | CASSPQGGSYNEQFF
TRBD1 | TRBJ1-6 | TRBV10-1 | - | TGCGCCAGCATTCTCCTCCCCCGGGACAGGGTCGTGTCACCCCTCCACTTT | CASILLPRDRVVSPLHF
- | TRBJ2-1 | TRBV11-3 | - | TGTGCCAGCAGCCGACTTAGCGGACGGGTCGGTGAGCAGTTCTTC | CASSRLSGRVGEQFF
- | TRBJ1-2 | TRBV6-6 | - | TGTGCCAGCAGTTACTCGAACAGGGCCTTAGGCTATGGCTACACCTTC | CASSYSNRALGYGYTF
TRBD1 | TRBJ2-3 | TRBV6-1 | - | TGTGCCAGCAGTGAACAACAGGGGTCAGATACACAGTATTTT | CASSEQQGSDTQYF
TRBD1 | TRBJ1-2 | TRBV29-1 | - | TGCAGCGGAGAGGGACAGGGGTTCGGTGGCTACACCTTC | CSGEGQGFGGYTF
- | TRBJ1-5 | TRBV9 | few | TGTGCCAGCAGCGTAGGGGCTCGCAATCAGCCCCAGCATTTT | CASSVGARNQPQHF
- | TRBJ2-1 | TRBV5-5 | once | TGTGCCAGCAGCACCACAGGAACACAAAATGAGCAGTTCTTC | CASSTTGTQNEQFF
- | TRBJ2-1 | TRBV28 | - | TGTGCCAGCAGTTTCGGAGGTACCTACAATGAGCAGTTCTTC | CASSFGGTYNEQFF
TRBD1 | TRBJ2-7 | TRBV19 | few | TGTGCCAGTAGTGGTAGGACAGGGTCCTACGAGCAGTACTTC | CASSGRTGSYEQYF
TRBD1 | TRBJ1-1 | TRBV4-3 | few | TGCGCCAGCAGCCAAGAAGTAACCGGGACAGTGAACACTGAAGCTTTCTTT | CASSQEVTGTVNTEAFF
- | TRBJ1-4 | TRBV29-1 | - | TGCAGCGTGAGCCTGGGCTCGAATGAAAAACTGTTTTTT | CSVSLGSNEKLFF
- | TRBJ1-2 | TRBV4-1 | - | TGCGCCAGCAGCCAAGATAGGACAGTCTATGGCTACACCTTC | CASSQDRTVYGYTF
- | TRBJ1-5 | TRBV2 | - | TGTGCCAGCAGCCCAACCAGGGTCGTGGATCAGCCCCAGCATTTT | CASSPTRVVDQPQHF
- | TRBJ2-1 | TRBV7-2 | - | TGTGCCAGCAGCTCAAGCCCCTTGCGGGACGTGTACAATGAGCAGTTCTTC | CASSSSPLRDVYNEQFF
- | TRBJ1-3 | TRBV6-5 | - | TGTGCCAGCAGCCGACAGAACTCTGGAAACACCATATATTTT | CASSRQNSGNTIYF
TRBD1 | TRBJ1-1 | TRBV12-5 | - | TGTGCTAGTGGTCTCCGGGACAGGGGGACTGAAGCTTTCTTT | CASGLRDRGTEAFF
TRBD2 | TRBJ2-4 | TRBV27 | - | TGTGCCAGCAGAACCCTAGCGGGGGGGCCAGGGTCCAAAAACAGTCAGTACTTC | CASRTLAGGPGSKNSQYF